Detailed here is one TCR beta chain. The entry originates in a study of blood T cell repertoires in COVID-19. Study background: T cells, B-cell-depleted T cells, or PBMCs provided the cDNA or gDNA that served as material.

In the authors' workflow: Reference gene primer amplification in the assay estimated nucleated cell counts. The protocol was immunoSEQ multiplex PCR, while the TCRdb copy is restricted to in-frame clones and leaves out a portion. Clonal size and the V and J genes are those of that table, whereas D and trimming came from the DNA. The data show under 15,000 clones, 73% seen once. In germline, CDR1 is SGDLS, CDR2 YYNGEE. The CDR3 consists of 17 residues. The ends were cut back, 0 bases at V and 0 bases at J, with 12 bases in the middle. This clonotype originated in a human donor in a cohort sampled during active COVID-19. The gene calls are TRBV9 and TRBJ1-4, with D possibly TRBD1 on 6 matching bases. Material: peripheral blood. The CDR3 bases are TGTGCCAGCAGCGTAGAGGCAGGGGATGCAACTAATGAAAAACTGTTTTTT. This gives the protein CASSVEAGDATNEKLFF.